This T cell receptor beta chain was identified during a study of cytomegalovirus exposure and HLA in healthy donors. Points from the study as a whole: An apparent linkage of common viral pathogens to several of the most significant clusters emerged in a later analysis.

Germline CDR1 is KGHSH and CDR2 is LQKENI. The CDR3 has 15 amino acids. The V end was cut by 0 bases, the J end by 5 bases, with 13 bases between. About this clone itself: The antigen is undetermined.

This PCR relied on a set of 60 Vbeta primers and 13 Jbeta primers. Data came from immunoSEQ multiplex PCR; TCRdb stores just in-frame clones and leaves some out. The sample yields 150,000 to 170,000 clones, around 82% seen once. The specimen sequenced was PBMCs. The sequence derives from a woman aged 40 to 50 in good health and CMV-seropositive. V and J are TRBV18 and TRBJ2-5; D is perhaps TRBD1 (6 bases). CDR3 amino acids: CASSPPGHLSETQYF. The CDR3 DNA reads TGTGCCAGCTCACCACCGGGACATCTTTCGGAGACCCAGTACTTC.